These 17 T cell receptor beta chains share one sample of origin, sequenced in a study of shared clonotypes between healthy human individuals. Only in-frame clones appear in the TCRdb table, and some are missing; sequencing was by immunoSEQ multiplex PCR. The data hold roughly 1,600,000 clones, with approximately 98.5% observed a single time. The sequenced sample consisted of naive CD4+ T cells sorted from blood. Stated subset: CD45RA+ positively selected. These receptor sequences come from a man in his thirties or forties in good health.

This chain joins TRBV5-6 and TRBJ2-7; the D is unclear. Germline V gene data show CDR1 as SGHDT and CDR2 as YYEEEE. The germline V and J ends were trimmed by 2 bases and 7 bases, with 7 bases remaining between them. The CDR3 length is 11 residues. Here the CDR3 reads CASSFRWEQYF. CDR3 bases: TGTGCCAGCAGCTTCCGGTGGGAGCAGTACTTC.

This rearrangement joins TRBV6-6 to TRBJ2-7, with TRBD2 matching 7 bases. The junction had 7 bases not matched to a gene; V was cut back by 2 bases and J by 3 bases. The CDR3 has 15 residues. Germline lookup yields CDR1 MNHNY and CDR2 SVGAGI (reference sequence). The CDR3 spells CASSYGSSGDYEQYF. Here the CDR3 DNA reads TGTGCCAGCAGTTACGGGTCTAGCGGAGACTACGAGCAGTACTTC.

The chain combines TRBV10-2 with TRBJ1-3; D gene uncertain. Trimming shortened V by 10 bases and J by 2 bases, and 12 bases separated the two germline ends. CDR1 WSHSY and CDR2 SAAADI come from the germline V gene. This CDR3 is 13 amino acids long. The DNA for the CDR3 is TGCGCCACTGCCGGGAAACCTGGAAACACCATATATTTT. Amino acid sequence: CATAGKPGNTIYF.

The chain carries TRBV4-1 and TRBJ1-1, with 8 bases lining up with TRBD1. The CDR3 loop spans 20 amino acids. Germline CDR1 reads MGHRA; CDR2 reads YSYEKL. Trimming cost V 3 bases and J 0 bases; bases outside gene matches: 18. The CDR3 here is CASSQAGTGMRILMNTEAFF. CDR3 DNA sequence: TGCGCCAGCAGCCAGGCCGGGACAGGTATGAGGATATTGATGAACACTGAAGCTTTCTTT.

The chain carries TRBV6-1 and TRBJ2-7; no clear D gene. Germline loops: CDR1 MNHNS, CDR2 SASEGT. Trimming stripped 7 bases from V and 0 bases from J, with 7 bases between. The CDR3 spans 12 residues. CDR3 amino acids: CASISSSYEQYF. The CDR3 DNA reads as TGTGCCAGCATATCGAGCTCCTACGAGCAGTACTTC.

The chain recombines TRBV5-6 with TRBJ2-5, with D perhaps matching TRBD1 (5 bases). Trimming stripped 0 bases from V and 7 bases from J, with 10 bases between. The length of the CDR3 is 13 residues. Looked up from germline, CDR1 is SGHDT and CDR2 is YYEEEE. As DNA, the CDR3 is TGTGCCAGCAGCTTGGTTTTTACAGGGACCCAGTACTTC. Translated: CASSLVFTGTQYF.

This clone was detected only once. The chain combines TRBV25-1 with TRBJ1-2; D might be TRBD1 (6 bases). The CDR3 covers 12 residues. Between the trimmed V and J ends, which lost 6 bases and 7 bases, there was a span of 12 bases. The germline V gene encodes CDR1 MGHDK and CDR2 SYGVNS. The CDR3 DNA reads TGTGCCAGCAGCTCAGAGGGGGGTGGCTACACCTTC. It is translated as CASSSEGGGYTF.

This clone has only one observation. The chain has TRBV5-8 and TRBJ1-1, with D unresolved. This CDR3 region has 14 residues. Deletions cut 4 bases from V and 1 base from J, with 11 bases between. CDR1 SGHTS and CDR2 YDEGEE come from the germline V gene. CDR3 nucleotide sequence: TGTGCCAGCAGCCCGGAAGTTAAGAACACTGAAGCTTTCTTT. Translating gives CASSPEVKNTEAFF. The variable domain in full, completed from reference TRBV5-8 and TRBJ1-1, reads EAGVTQSPTHLIKTRGQQATLRCSPISGHTSVYWYQQALGLGLQFLLWYDEGEERNRGNFPPRFSGRQFPNYSSELNVNALELEDSALYLCASSPEVKNTEAFFGQGTRLTVV.

The chain employs TRBV10-3 and TRBJ2-1; 9 bases map to TRBD1. With 7 bases clipped from V and 5 bases from J, the junction kept 12 bases outside the gene matches. CDR1 is ENHRY and CDR2 is SYGVKD in the germline V gene. This CDR3 spans 16 amino acids. The CDR3 DNA follows: TGTGCCATCAACCCCTTACCGGGACAGGGACACAATGAGCAGTTCTTC. Protein sequence: CAINPLPGQGHNEQFF.

This clone appeared a single time. The rearrangement links TRBV10-2 to TRBJ2-1; 8 nucleotides align to TRBD2. The CDR3 covers 16 residues. J gave up 9 bases and V 3 bases, and 13 bases lay outside the gene matches. Germline V CDR1 and CDR2: WSHSY, SAAADI. DNA for the CDR3: TGCGCCAGCAGTGAAAATCCGGGACTAGGGCCGTCTGAGCAGTTCTTC. This codes for CASSENPGLGPSEQFF.

The chain carries TRBV11-2 and TRBJ2-5; D could derive from TRBD1 or TRBD2 (5 bases each). This CDR3 region has 14 residues. CDR1 SGHAT and CDR2 FQNNGV come from the germline V gene. Trimming removed 5 bases at V and 6 bases at J, with 16 bases between. The CDR3 DNA follows: TGTGCCAGCAGCATTCTAAATCGGGACCAGACCCAGTACTTC. The encoded protein is CASSILNRDQTQYF.

As for this clone: Other DNA sequences in this sample translate to the same CDR3. The chain joins TRBV28 to TRBJ2-1; D gene ambiguous. CDR3 length equals 14 residues. Germline V gene sequence: CDR1 MDHEN, CDR2 SYDVKM. The V end lost 3 bases, the J end lost 0 bases, and 6 bases lay between the germline ends. The CDR3 here is CASSLVSSYNEQFF. The DNA of the CDR3 is TGTGCCAGCAGTTTGGTGAGCTCCTACAATGAGCAGTTCTTC.

The chain is built from TRBV9 and TRBJ2-7, with D possibly matching TRBD1 (6 bases). CDR1 SGDLS and CDR2 YYNGEE come from the germline V gene. This CDR3 region has 15 residues. Trimming shortened V by 0 bases and J by 3 bases, and 13 bases separated the two germline ends. This CDR3 reads CASSVGDTASYEQYF. In DNA, the CDR3 is TGTGCCAGCAGCGTAGGGGACACCGCGAGCTACGAGCAGTACTTC.

The chain carries TRBV11-2 and TRBJ2-3; 7 nucleotides match TRBD1. Germline values: CDR1 SGHAT, CDR2 FQNNGV. This CDR3 has 12 amino acids. After removal of 5 bases from V and 12 bases from J, the junction contained 8 bases not matched to a gene. DNA for the CDR3: TGTGCCAGCAGCCCGACAGGGACAATTCAGTATTTT. Translated: CASSPTGTIQYF. The whole variable domain, filled in from reference TRBV11-2 and TRBJ2-3, reads EAGVAQSPRYKIIEKRQSVAFWCNPISGHATLYWYQQILGQGPKLLIQFQNNGVVDDSQLPKDRFSAERLKGVDSTLKIQPAKLEDSAVYLCASSPTGTIQYFGPGTRLTVL.

This clone has a single count. The J gene is TRBJ2-7, the V gene TRBV28, with 10 bases aligning to TRBD2. Looked up from germline, CDR1 is MDHEN and CDR2 is SYDVKM. Trimming took 7 bases from V and 1 from J; bases not matched to a gene: 10. The CDR3 is made up of 16 amino acids. DNA of the CDR3: TGTGCCAGCACCACCCTCCCGGGACTAGCGTCCTACGAGCAGTACTTC. Amino acids: CASTTLPGLASYEQYF.

The chain combines TRBV9 with TRBJ2-1; 10 bases align to TRBD1. CDR3 size: 15 residues. With V trimmed by 4 bases and J by 3 bases, 4 bases remained unmatched. CDR1 and CDR2 (germline): SGDLS, YYNGEE. The CDR3 protein is CASSTRDRGYNEQFF. The CDR3 DNA sequence: TGTGCCAGCAGCACCCGGGACAGGGGCTACAATGAGCAGTTCTTC.

The chain carries TRBV28 and TRBJ2-2; D may be TRBD1 (6 bases). The CDR3 covers 13 residues. The germline V gene encodes CDR1 MDHEN and CDR2 SYDVKM. V was shortened by 6 bases and J by 5 bases, with 10 bases between the two germline ends. This CDR3 reads CASRAQGTGELFF. CDR3 DNA sequence: TGTGCCAGCAGAGCCCAGGGGACCGGGGAGCTGTTTTTT.